A single T cell receptor (beta chain) is shown here with its context. The data are from a study of blood T cell repertoires in COVID-19. Original processing notes: It was from reference gene primer amplification that nucleated cell counts were estimated. The table came from immunoSEQ multiplex PCR; TCRdb's copy has only in-frame clones and leaves some out. V, J and clone size reflect that table, while D and trimming were determined from the DNA. The sample records about 150,000 clones, about 86% being singletons. CDR1 is WNHNN and CDR2 is SYGVQD in the germline V gene (reference sequence). Trimming removed 11 bases from V and 4 bases from J, with 20 bases in between. The CDR3 runs 14 residues.

The V gene is TRBV10-1, the J gene TRBJ1-2; no reliable D call. The specimen sequenced was peripheral blood. The TCR comes from a man aged 70 or older with acute or convalescent COVID-19. In DNA, the CDR3 is TGCGCCGAATCGAATAAGGGCGGAGGCTATGGCTACACCTTC. Translating it yields CAESNKGGGYGYTF.